The source of this TCR beta chain is a study of OX40 agonist ivuxolimab in advanced cancers. The study in broad terms: Ivuxolimab was a fully human IgG2 agonistic monoclonal antibody targeting the costimulatory receptor OX40 (CD134). Intravenous ivuxolimab was administered to patients every 2 weeks at six dose levels: 0.01, 0.1, 0.3, 1.5, 3 and 10 mg/kg. Of the approximately 50 dose-escalation patients, hepatocellular carcinoma was present in around 20, melanoma in approximately 15, renal cell carcinoma in 9 and head and neck cancer in 9. The dose-escalation cohort was around 84% male with a mean age of about 58 years, ranging from roughly 20 to 85. Patients were allowed to have had prior anti-PD-1, anti-PD-L1 or anti-CTLA-4 therapy, and approximately 43% of the dose-escalation patients had previously received checkpoint inhibitors. Partial responses were achieved by three dose-escalation patients, of whom one had hepatocellular carcinoma and two had cutaneous melanoma. Peripheral TCRbeta sequencing was intended to test whether TCR sequence diversity was altered and clonal T-cell expansion was caused by ivuxolimab. The paper reports the monotherapy dose-escalation portion (N of about 47 patients) of the phase I ivuxolimab trial.

For CDR1 and CDR2, the germline V gene (reference sequence) lists LNHDA and SQIVND. The CDR3, cysteine through phenylalanine, is 15 amino acids long. The only DNA kept is the CDR3, 45 bases in frame from the first base. At the junction V is shortened by 2 bases and J by 0 bases, with 8 bases in between. For sequencing of the TCRbeta CDR3 region, genomic DNA was extracted from the sorted cells. The immunoSEQ Assay was used for sequencing of TCRbeta CDR3 regions. TCRdb stores this immuneACCESS table with in-frame sequences only. Part of the clones is absent; in the studies checked, under half of the shortfall reflects unresolved V genes, and no reason is known for the rest. This sample lists about 95,000 clones; 75% to 90% were detected once. The ten largest clones represent roughly 0.33% of the sample. Patients with a history of autoimmune disease or receiving systemic immunosuppression were excluded from the trial. In every dose cohort, peripheral blood was drawn for TCR sequencing at baseline, cycle 4 day 1, and cycle 7 day 1. Samples came from an open-label, multicenter, first-in-human phase I dose-escalation trial of ivuxolimab. Adults with locally advanced or metastatic melanoma, renal cell carcinoma, hepatocellular carcinoma or head and neck squamous cell carcinoma were enrolled in the trial. CD4+ and CD8+ T cells were sorted separately from peripheral blood before TCR sequencing.

With regard to this clone: Its recognized antigen is unknown. Nothing much larger sits one base from this clone, and base qualities are not available. Distinct nucleotide sequences in the sample also encode this CDR3.

Study-level results and caveats: Which antigens the clonally expanded peripheral T cells were specific for was not determined. On average, CD8+ T cells showed more expanded clones than CD4+ T cells after ivuxolimab. At doses of 0.1 to 3.0 mg/kg, clonal expansion of both CD4+ and CD8+ T cells in blood was seen between baseline and week 6. In the 0.1-3.0 mg/kg groups, partial responders had among the lowest normalized peripheral clonal expansion, particularly in CD8+ T cells. Low levels of normalized T-cell clonal expansion were also shown by some nonresponding patients.

Sequencing was performed on CD4+ or CD8+ T cells sorted from blood, taken in a trial of the OX40 agonist ivuxolimab. The rearrangement combines TRBV19 with TRBJ1-5; a confident D gene designation cannot be given. This clonotype was sampled from an adult with an advanced solid tumor such as melanoma, head and neck, liver or kidney cancer. The nucleotide sequence is TGTGCCAGTAGTATATCGGGGAATAGCAATCAGCCCCAGCATTTT. It is translated as CASSISGNSNQPQHF. Here the CDR3 is joined to the reference TRBV19 and TRBJ1-5 genes, and the full variable domain is: DGGITQSPKYLFRKEGQNVTLSCEQNLNHDAMYWYRQDPGQGLRLIYYSQIVNDFQKGDIAEGYSVSREKKESFPLTVTSAQKNPTAFYLCASSISGNSNQPQHFGDGTRLSIL.